The clone carrying this T cell receptor (beta chain) was seen many times. Its specificity is not known. This CDR3 region has 17 residues. Germline assignment: CDR1 SGHNT and CDR2 YENEEA. The V gene end was trimmed by 4 bases and the J gene end by 3 bases; junction bases not matched to a gene: 9. This record comes from a study of early T cells in non-severe SARS-CoV-2 infection. The wider study: Unsorted whole blood bulk RNA was sequenced, with unpaired chains.

Unique molecular identifiers were affixed to single, distinct cDNA molecules. TCRdb re-derived calls from the 5' RACE reads in MiXCR, one entry per CDR3 protein. The data contain almost 45,000 distinct CDR3 sequences, roughly 6% of them singletons. Findings and caveats of the study: Lookups in VDJdb leaned toward anti-spike CD8 responses and missed private and CD4 specificities.

This TCR derives from an adult who was a healthcare worker with PCR-confirmed SARS-CoV-2 infection or an uninfected control (not recorded which). Sequences were obtained from whole blood. This chain links TRBV11-3 with TRBJ2-3; 11 positions match TRBD1. CDR3 nucleotide sequence: TGTGCCAGCAGCTCCCAGCCCCGGGACAGGGGGACAGATACGCAGTATTTT. Its protein product is CASSSQPRDRGTDTQYF.